This T cell receptor (beta chain) appears in the sequencing data of a study of blood T cell repertoires in COVID-19. Overall study: Whether acute or convalescent, the COVID-19 samples came from the United States, Italy and Spain. PBMCs, B-cell-depleted T cells, or T cells provided the cDNA or gDNA that made up the material.

Per the original data handling: Counts of nucleated cells, estimated from reference gene primer amplification, were obtained. Generated by immunoSEQ multiplex PCR, the TCRdb table keeps only in-frame clones and is missing some. The V and J calls and clone size were taken over from that table, and D and trimming were inferred from the DNA. The repertoire holds around 120,000 clones, with approximately 82% as singletons. This CDR3 comprises 13 residues. V shed 8 bases and J shed 4 bases, with 14 bases lying between them. Germline CDR1 is MNHEY and CDR2 is SMNVEV (reference sequence). The sample was peripheral blood. This receptor was obtained from a man at least 80 years old with active or convalescent COVID-19. This chain links TRBV27 with TRBJ1-1; D call uncertain. The DNA for the CDR3 is TGTGCCAGCCGCTTCGGTTTGTCCACTGAAGCTTTCTTT. This translates into CASRFGLSTEAFF.